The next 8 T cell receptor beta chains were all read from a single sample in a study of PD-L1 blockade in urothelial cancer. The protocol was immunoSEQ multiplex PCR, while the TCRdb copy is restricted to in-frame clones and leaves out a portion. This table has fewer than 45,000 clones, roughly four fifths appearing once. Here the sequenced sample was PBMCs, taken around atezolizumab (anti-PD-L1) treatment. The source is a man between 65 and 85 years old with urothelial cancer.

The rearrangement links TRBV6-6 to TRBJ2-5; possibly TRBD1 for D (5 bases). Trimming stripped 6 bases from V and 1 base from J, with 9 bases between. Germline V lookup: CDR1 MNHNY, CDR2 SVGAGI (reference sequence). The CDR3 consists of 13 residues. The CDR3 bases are TGTGCCAGCAGACCGACAGTCCAAGAGACCCAGTACTTC. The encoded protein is CASRPTVQETQYF.

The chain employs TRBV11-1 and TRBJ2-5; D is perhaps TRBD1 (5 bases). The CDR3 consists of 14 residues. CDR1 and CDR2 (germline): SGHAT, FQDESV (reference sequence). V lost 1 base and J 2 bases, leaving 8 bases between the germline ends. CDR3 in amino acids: CASSLEGRQETQYF. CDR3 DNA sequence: TGTGCCAGCAGCTTAGAGGGGCGGCAAGAGACCCAGTACTTC.

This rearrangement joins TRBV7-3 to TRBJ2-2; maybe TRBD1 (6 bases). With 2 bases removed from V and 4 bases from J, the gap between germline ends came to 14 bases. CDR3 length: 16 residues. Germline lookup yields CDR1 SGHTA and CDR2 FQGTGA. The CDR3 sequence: CASSLLGTLTTGELFF. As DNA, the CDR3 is TGTGCCAGCAGCTTATTGGGGACACTTACCACCGGGGAGCTGTTTTTT.

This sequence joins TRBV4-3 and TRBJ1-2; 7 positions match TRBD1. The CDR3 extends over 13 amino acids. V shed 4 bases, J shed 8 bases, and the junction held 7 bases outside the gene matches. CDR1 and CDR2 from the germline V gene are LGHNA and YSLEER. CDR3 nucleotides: TGCGCCAGCAGCCTCTCGACAGGGACCGGCTACACCTTC. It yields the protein CASSLSTGTGYTF.

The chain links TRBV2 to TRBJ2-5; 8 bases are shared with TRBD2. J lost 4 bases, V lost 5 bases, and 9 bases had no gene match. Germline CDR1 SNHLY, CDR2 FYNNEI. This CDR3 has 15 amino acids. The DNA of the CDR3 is TGTGCCAGCAGTTACCCGGGACTAGGGGTAGAGACCCAGTACTTC. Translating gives CASSYPGLGVETQYF.

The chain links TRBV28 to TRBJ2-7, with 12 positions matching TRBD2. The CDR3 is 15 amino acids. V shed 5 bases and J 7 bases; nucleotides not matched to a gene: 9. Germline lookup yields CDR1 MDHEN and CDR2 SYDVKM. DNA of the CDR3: TGTGCCAGCAGTGATCTAGCGGGAGGGGGTGGGGAGCAGTACTTC. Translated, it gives CASSDLAGGGGEQYF.

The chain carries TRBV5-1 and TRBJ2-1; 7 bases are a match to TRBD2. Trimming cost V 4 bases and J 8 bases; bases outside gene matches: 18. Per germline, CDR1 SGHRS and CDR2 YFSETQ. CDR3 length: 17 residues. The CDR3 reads CASSGALGGSSSDEQFF. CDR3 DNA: TGCGCCAGCAGCGGAGCTTTGGGCGGGAGTTCGAGTGATGAGCAGTTCTTC.

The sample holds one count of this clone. In nucleotides, the CDR3 is TGTGCCAGTTCGGGGCGGGGGGCGGTGTTCAACAATGAGCAGTTCTTC. This encodes CASSGRGAVFNNEQFF. This sequence joins TRBV19 and TRBJ2-1; 8 positions match TRBD2. Germline CDR1 LNHDA, CDR2 SQIVND (reference sequence). CDR3 size: 16 residues. Trimming removed 8 bases from V and 5 bases from J; junction bases left unmatched: 14.